This T cell receptor (beta chain) was recorded in a study of shared clonotypes between healthy human individuals. The protocol was immunoSEQ multiplex PCR, while the TCRdb copy is restricted to in-frame clones and leaves out a portion. The sample yields a few million clones, approximately 95% seen once. Losses at the gene ends were 4 bases for V and 6 bases for J; bases not matched to a gene: 3. CDR1 and CDR2 (germline): LGHNA, YNFKEQ. This CDR3 spans 12 amino acids. The chain links TRBV4-2 to TRBJ2-7; 7 nucleotides match TRBD1. The specimen sequenced was naive CD4+ T cells from PBMCs. Subset here: CD45RA+ positively selected. This TCR came from a man between 18 and 29 years old in good health. Some clones in this sample may be carry-over from other donors' samples. In DNA form, the CDR3 reads TGTGCCAGCAGCCCCCACAGGGGCGAGCAGTACTTC. Translated, it gives CASSPHRGEQYF.